This T cell receptor beta chain appears in the sequencing data of a study of T cells in Graves' hyperthyroidism and ophthalmopathy. Germline V lookup: CDR1 SNHLY, CDR2 FYNNEI. The V and J ends lost 6 bases and 4 bases respectively, with 12 bases between them. The CDR3 is made up of 14 amino acids. Researchers amplified the TCR beta CDR3 regions from RNA transcripts. A set of HTBI primers served as the primers for a first-round RT-PCR of the TCR CDR3. TCRdb itself ran the multiplex PCR reads through MiXCR, one entry per CDR3 protein. The sample consists of roughly 800,000 distinct CDR3 sequences, about two fifths of them appearing once.

Sequencing was done on a sample of blood. The receptor's source is a man between 18 and 35 years old with Graves' hyperthyroidism. This chain uses TRBV2 with TRBJ2-2, with D maybe TRBD2 (6 bases). The CDR3 DNA follows: TGTGCCAGCAGAGCCGACGGGAGCACCGGGGAGCTGTTTTTT. The encoded protein is CASRADGSTGELFF. The whole variable domain, remainder taken from reference TRBV2 and TRBJ2-2, is EPEVTQTPSHQVTQMGQEVILRCVPISNHLYFYWYRQILGQKVEFLVSFYNNEISEKSEIFDDQFSVERPDGSNFTLKIRSTKLEDSAMYFCASRADGSTGELFFGEGSRLTVL.